The 24 T cell receptor beta chains presented below share a single source sample, sequenced in a study of CD8+CD57+ T cells in acquired aplastic anemia. TCR beta VDJ and CDR3 were profiled, and genomic DNA was the template. TCRdb used MiXCR to reprocess the reads, holding one entry per CDR3 protein. In the table there are fewer than 250,000 distinct CDR3 sequences, 54% of which are singletons. Material: sorted CD4+, CD8+, or CD8+CD57+ T cells (not recorded which) from PBMCs. Source of these receptors: a human donor in good health, serving as a control.

This clonotype appeared a single time. The genes are TRBV4-1 and TRBJ2-3; no clear D gene. The germline gives CDR1 MGHRA, CDR2 YSYEKL. V gave up 4 bases and J gave up 3 bases, with 11 bases separating them. The CDR3 covers 14 residues. For the CDR3, the DNA is TGCGCCAGCAGCCCAGAAGCCTCGACAGATACGCAGTATTTT. This translates into CASSPEASTDTQYF.

A note on this clonotype: The junction departs from the called germline gene at one end, perhaps through a read error. V is TRBV20-1 and J is TRBJ2-1, with unresolved D. The CDR3 has 14 residues. The germline V gene encodes CDR1 DFQATT and CDR2 SNEGSKA (reference sequence). The CDR3 nucleotides are TGCAGTGCTAGAGATTGGCGGAGTTACAGTGAGCAGTTCTTC. Residues: CSARDWRSYSEQFF.

This clonotype was detected a few times. The genes are TRBV10-2 and TRBJ2-7, with 10 bases matching TRBD1. After removal of 1 base from V and 0 bases from J, the junction contained 3 bases not matched to a gene. The germline V gene encodes CDR1 WSHSY and CDR2 SAAADI. This CDR3 is 16 amino acids long. The CDR3, as DNA: TGCGCCAGCAGTGAGTACGGGACAGGGGTCTCCTACGAGCAGTACTTC. Amino acid sequence: CASSEYGTGVSYEQYF.

The rearrangement joins TRBV24-1 to TRBJ2-3; TRBD2 matches at 14 bases. Trimming at V came to 3 bases and at J to 2 bases, leaving 6 bases not matched to a gene. Germline lookup yields CDR1 KGHDR and CDR2 SFDVKD. This CDR3 is 18 amino acids long. The DNA of the CDR3 is TGTGCCACCAGTGATCGCGGACTAGCGGGGGGCACCACAGATACGCAGTATTTT. Translated, it gives CATSDRGLAGGTTDTQYF.

The chain links TRBV24-1 to TRBJ1-6; the D is unclear. Trimming took off 4 bases at V and 6 bases at J, with 6 bases between the two ends. CDR1 and CDR2 (germline): KGHDR, SFDVKD. The length of the CDR3 is 13 residues. CDR3 region: CATSERPNSPLHF. CDR3 bases: TGTGCCACCAGTGAGAGACCTAATTCACCCCTCCACTTT.

The chain combines TRBV6-2 or TRBV6-3 with TRBJ1-2, with D unclear. This CDR3 spans 12 amino acids. Germline V gives CDR1 MNHEY, CDR2 SVGEGT. V lost 4 bases and J 3 bases, leaving 6 bases between the germline ends. DNA for the CDR3: TGTGCCAGCAGTTTGATCCACTATGGCTACACCTTC. Translating it yields CASSLIHYGYTF.

J is TRBJ1-3 and V is TRBV15; D ambiguous. There are 15 residues in the CDR3. Trimming left V 0 bases short and J 3 bases short, with 9 bases between. Germline CDR1 LNHNV, CDR2 YYDKDF (reference sequence). The chain's CDR3 is CATSRDRGIGNTIYF. The CDR3 DNA follows: TGTGCCACCAGCAGAGATCGTGGCATTGGAAACACCATATATTTT.

This clonotype was picked up many times. J is TRBJ2-5 and V is TRBV29-1; 9 bases align to TRBD2. The CDR3 length is 17 residues. With 1 base clipped from V and 7 bases from J, the junction kept 16 bases outside the gene matches. CDR1 SQVTM and CDR2 ANQGSEA come from the germline V gene. The CDR3 DNA follows: TGCAGCGTTGAAGTGCCTAGCGGGGAGACAGCGGGAGGGACCCAGTACTTC. It encodes CSVEVPSGETAGGTQYF.

This chain uses TRBV19 with TRBJ1-1; D ambiguous. The CDR3 loop spans 14 amino acids. The germline V gene encodes CDR1 LNHDA and CDR2 SQIVND (reference sequence). Deletions cut 7 bases from V and 0 bases from J, with 12 bases between. The CDR3 coding sequence is TGTGCCAGTATTCTCAGTCCCATGAACACTGAAGCTTTCTTT. Translation gives CASILSPMNTEAFF.

This clonotype has only a few counts. The CDR3 region is CARVESGALPNTGELFF. In DNA form, the CDR3 reads TGTGCCAGAGTGGAATCCGGGGCGCTACCGAACACCGGGGAGCTGTTTTTT. V and J are TRBV3-2 and TRBJ2-2; the DNA was not used to check the table's D call, TRBD1. TRBV3-2 is designated a pseudogene. The length of the CDR3 is 17 residues.

V gene TRBV19 combines with J gene TRBJ1-1; 7 nucleotides line up with TRBD1. With V trimmed by 5 bases and J by 1 base, 4 bases remained unmatched. This CDR3 is built from 14 residues. Germline CDR1 reads LNHDA; CDR2 reads SQIVND (reference sequence). Here the CDR3 reads CASSLQGPNTEAFF. In nucleotides, the CDR3 is TGTGCCAGTAGTCTACAGGGGCCGAACACTGAAGCTTTCTTT. The full variable domain, with the rest looked up from reference TRBV19 and TRBJ1-1, is DGGITQSPKYLFRKEGQNVTLSCEQNLNHDAMYWYRQDPGQGLRLIYYSQIVNDFQKGDIAEGYSVSREKKESFPLTVTSAQKNPTAFYLCASSLQGPNTEAFFGQGTRLTVV.

Concerning this clonotype itself: The junction does not match germline at one end; this may be a read error. The chain combines TRBV20-1 with TRBJ2-6; either TRBD1 or TRBD2 may supply D (5 bases each). CDR1 and CDR2 (germline): DFQATT, SNEGSKA (reference sequence). CDR3 length: 17 amino acids. The CDR3 sequence is CSTSLGSPSSGADVLTF. The CDR3 DNA follows: TGCAGTACTAGTCTAGGTTCTCCTTCCTCTGGGGCCGACGTCCTGACTTTC.

The genes are TRBV6-1 and TRBJ2-1, with a tentative D call TRBD1 (6 bases). Per germline, CDR1 MNHNS and CDR2 SASEGT. Trimming removed 8 bases at V and 0 bases at J, with 14 bases between. This CDR3 region has 15 residues. The CDR3 DNA reads TGTGCCAGCTACTCGGAACAGGGCTCCTACAATGAGCAGTTCTTC. It codes for CASYSEQGSYNEQFF.

This clonotype was counted at least ten times. The CDR3 coding sequence is TGTGCCAGCAGCTTAGCAGGGGGGGAAAATGGCTACACCTTC. It translates to CASSLAGGENGYTF. This sequence joins TRBV7-9 and TRBJ1-2; the D gene is possibly TRBD1 (6 bases). Germline V lookup: CDR1 SEHNR, CDR2 FQNEAQ (reference sequence). Deletions cut 0 bases from V and 6 bases from J, with 11 bases between. The CDR3 runs 14 residues. Using reference TRBV7-9 and TRBJ1-2 for the parts outside the CDR3, the full variable domain is DTGVSQNPRHKITKRGQNVTFRCDPISEHNRLYWYRQTLGQGPEFLTYFQNEAQLEKSRLLSDRFSAERPKGSFSTLEIQRTEQGDSAMYLCASSLAGGENGYTFGSGTRLTVV.

The chain uses TRBV14 and TRBJ1-1; weak D call: TRBD1 (6 bases). Germline CDR1 SGHDN, CDR2 FVKESK. Trimming removed 2 bases at V and 6 bases at J, with 13 bases between. This CDR3 has 14 amino acids. The CDR3 coding sequence is TGTGCCAGCAGCCAACTAGGGGGTCCTTCTGAAGCTTTCTTT. Translating gives CASSQLGGPSEAFF.

Details on this clonotype: Germline and junction disagree at one end, which may indicate a read error. The chain carries TRBV2 and TRBJ1-6; TRBD1 is a possible D gene (6 bases). This CDR3 spans 13 amino acids. The germline V gene has CDR1 SNHLY and CDR2 FYNNEI. CDR3 residues: CASSDRGDSPFHF. The DNA for the CDR3 is TGTGCCAGCAGTGACAGGGGAGATTCACCCTTCCACTTT.

This clonotype was detected only once. Compared with germline, one end of the junction differs, possibly owing to a read error. The V gene is TRBV5-1, the J gene TRBJ2-7; 10 nucleotides align to TRBD1. The germline gives CDR1 SGHRS, CDR2 YFSETQ. The CDR3 loop spans 17 amino acids. In DNA form, the CDR3 reads TGTGCCAGCAGCTTAGTCCCCGGGACAGGGGTCTCCTACGAGCAGTACTTC. It yields the protein CASSLVPGTGVSYEQYF. Complete variable domain (other parts from reference TRBV5-1 and TRBJ2-7): KAGVTQTPRYLIKTRGQQVTLSCSPISGHRSVSWYQQTPGQGLQFLFEYFSETQRNKGNFPGRFSGRQFSNSRSEMNVSTLELGDSALYLCASSLVPGTGVSYEQYFGPGTRLTVT.

This clonotype was seen repeatedly, ten times or more. This chain links TRBV30 with TRBJ1-1; D ambiguous. This CDR3 region has 13 residues. Looked up from germline, CDR1 is GTSNPN and CDR2 is SVGIG (reference sequence). Trimming pared 1 base from V and 4 bases from J, leaving 10 bases between. In nucleotides, the CDR3 is TGTGCCTGGAGTGGGGGAGGGAGCACTGAAGCTTTCTTT. Protein product: CAWSGGGSTEAFF.

This clonotype was seen at least ten times. This chain joins TRBV6-5 and TRBJ1-1; no reliable D call. The CDR3 covers 13 residues. Trimming pared 7 bases from V and 4 bases from J, leaving 13 bases between. From germline, CDR1 is MNHEY and CDR2 SVGAGI. This chain's CDR3 is CASNNGWVTEAFF. As DNA, the CDR3 is TGTGCCAGCAATAATGGGTGGGTCACTGAAGCTTTCTTT.

This clonotype was seen a few times. The chain joins TRBV2 to TRBJ1-6; tentatively, D is TRBD1 (5 bases). Trimming left V 4 bases short and J 14 bases short, with 12 bases between. Germline CDR1 SNHLY, CDR2 FYNNEI. The CDR3 loop spans 12 amino acids. The CDR3 DNA reads as TGTGCCAGCAGTGTGGTTCGGGACGCCCTCCACTTT. Protein product: CASSVVRDALHF.

On this clonotype: In this CDR3 the conserved last residue, phenylalanine or tryptophan, is missing, so a read error is likely. The DNA is left out, because the CDR3 cannot be placed on it with certainty; the CDR3 is given as TCRdb lists it. The chain combines TRBV7-3 with TRBJ1-6; TRBD1, the table's D call, lacks a check against the DNA. Germline values: CDR1 SGHTA, CDR2 FQGTGA. The CDR3 is 10 residues long, ends included. The CDR3 spells CASSLRGGVR.

This clonotype has just one count. Germline is not matched at one junction end, which may reflect a read error. V gene TRBV5-1 combines with J gene TRBJ2-7; D possibly corresponds to TRBD2 (7 bases). Per the germline V gene, CDR1 is SGHRS and CDR2 is YFSETQ. The CDR3 spans 16 residues. CDR3 nucleotide sequence: TGTGCCAGCAGCTTGGAGGAGGGGGGGGCGCAACACGAGCAGTACTTC. This codes for CASSLEEGGAQHEQYF.

J is TRBJ2-1 and V is TRBV15; 7 bases fit TRBD2. With 0 bases clipped from V and 7 bases from J, the junction kept 18 bases outside the gene matches. The CDR3 is made up of 19 amino acids. Per the germline V gene, CDR1 is LNHNV and CDR2 is YYDKDF (reference sequence). In DNA form, the CDR3 reads TGTGCCACCAGCAGAGATTGGGGGGGTAGCGTCCAACGTAGGAATGAGCAGTTCTTC. Protein: CATSRDWGGSVQRRNEQFF.

This clonotype was found once. The CDR3 coding sequence is TGTGCCAGCACGGTGGCCTACGAGCAGTACTTC. This gives the protein CASTVAYEQYF. The gene calls are TRBV2 and TRBJ2-7; D gene ambiguous. Germline CDR1 reads SNHLY; CDR2 reads FYNNEI. This CDR3 has 11 residues. The V gene lost 7 bases and the J gene lost 2 bases, with 6 bases spanning the gap.